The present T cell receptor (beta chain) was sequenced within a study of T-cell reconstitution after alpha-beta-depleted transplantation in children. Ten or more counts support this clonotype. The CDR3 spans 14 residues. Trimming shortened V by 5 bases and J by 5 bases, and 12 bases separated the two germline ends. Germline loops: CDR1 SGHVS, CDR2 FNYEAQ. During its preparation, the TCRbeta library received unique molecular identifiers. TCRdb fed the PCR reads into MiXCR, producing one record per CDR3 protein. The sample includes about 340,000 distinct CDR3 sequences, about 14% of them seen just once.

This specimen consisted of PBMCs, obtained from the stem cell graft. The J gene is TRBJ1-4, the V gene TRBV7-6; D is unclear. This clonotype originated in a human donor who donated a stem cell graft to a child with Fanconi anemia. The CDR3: CASSNDPSNEKLFF. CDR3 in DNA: TGTGCCAGCAGCAACGACCCTTCCAATGAAAAACTGTTTTTT.